This T cell receptor beta chain was documented in a study of CD8+CD57+ T cells in acquired aplastic anemia. Genomic DNA served as template for TCR beta VDJ and CDR3 profiling. TCRdb fed the reads into MiXCR, producing one record per CDR3 protein. The sample carries about 180,000 distinct CDR3 sequences, approximately 49% recorded once. This clonotype has ten or more counts. Its antigen remains unknown. The CDR3 contains 14 residues. Germline-derived CDR1 and CDR2 are SGHRS and YFSETQ. Trimming left V 4 bases short and J 6 bases short, with 17 bases between. Study-wide findings and caveats: No significant difference in CD8+ Simpson's diversity was found between patients and controls.

The clonotype originates from a human donor in good health. The specimen was sorted CD4+, CD8+, or CD8+CD57+ T cells (not recorded which) from PBMCs. The chain uses TRBV5-1 and TRBJ2-7; D not certain. The CDR3 loop reads CASSPALPATEQYF. The CDR3 DNA reads as TGCGCCAGCAGCCCCGCATTACCAGCGACCGAGCAGTACTTC.